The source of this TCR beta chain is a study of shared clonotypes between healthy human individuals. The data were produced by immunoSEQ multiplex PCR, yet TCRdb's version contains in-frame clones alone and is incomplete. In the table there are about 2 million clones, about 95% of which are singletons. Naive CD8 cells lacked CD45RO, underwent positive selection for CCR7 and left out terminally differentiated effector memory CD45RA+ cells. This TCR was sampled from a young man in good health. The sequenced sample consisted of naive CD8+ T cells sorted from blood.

The CDR3 sequence: CASSYHSINTGELFF. In DNA, the CDR3 is TGTGCCAGCAGTTATCACAGCATAAACACCGGGGAGCTGTTTTTT. The chain couples TRBV28 to TRBJ2-2, with D uncertain. V was trimmed by 4 bases and J by 2 bases, leaving 11 bases between them. Germline lookup yields CDR1 MDHEN and CDR2 SYDVKM. This CDR3 is built from 15 residues. The whole variable domain, remainder taken from reference TRBV28 and TRBJ2-2, is DVKVTQSSRYLVKRTGEKVFLECVQDMDHENMFWYRQDPGLGLRLIYFSYDVKMKEKGDIPEGYSVSREKKERFSLILESASTNQTSMYLCASSYHSINTGELFFGEGSRLTVL.